The TCR beta chain described here comes from a study of response to subunit inactivated influenza vaccine. Germline CDR1 is LGHNA and CDR2 is YNFKEQ. This CDR3 comprises 17 residues. Trimming cost V 4 bases and J 3 bases; bases outside gene matches: 9. TCRdb re-derived calls from the RT-PCR reads in MiXCR, one entry per CDR3 protein. The sample includes roughly 570,000 distinct CDR3 sequences, over 10% of them seen just once. This clonotype has just a few counts. The chain employs TRBV4-2 and TRBJ1-1; 12 nucleotides line up with TRBD1. Sequenced material: PBMCs from blood, taken around seven weeks after vaccination. This receptor was taken from a man between 45 and 60 years old who received an inactivated influenza vaccine. The CDR3 bases are TGTGCCAGCAGCCCCGGGACAGGGGGCGGCTTGGACACTGAAGCTTTCTTT. Translation: CASSPGTGGGLDTEAFF.